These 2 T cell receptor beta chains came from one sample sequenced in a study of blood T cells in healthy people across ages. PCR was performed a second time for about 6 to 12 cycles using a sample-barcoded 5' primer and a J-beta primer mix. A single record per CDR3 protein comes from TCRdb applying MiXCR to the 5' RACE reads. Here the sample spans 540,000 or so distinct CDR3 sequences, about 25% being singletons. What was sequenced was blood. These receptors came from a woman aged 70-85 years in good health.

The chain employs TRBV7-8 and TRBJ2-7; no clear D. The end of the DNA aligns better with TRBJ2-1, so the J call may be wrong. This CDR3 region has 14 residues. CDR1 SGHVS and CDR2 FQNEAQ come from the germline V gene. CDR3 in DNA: TGTGCCAGCAGCTTAGGCCTGGGCCTCAATGAGCAGTTCTTC. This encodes CASSLGLGLNEQFF.

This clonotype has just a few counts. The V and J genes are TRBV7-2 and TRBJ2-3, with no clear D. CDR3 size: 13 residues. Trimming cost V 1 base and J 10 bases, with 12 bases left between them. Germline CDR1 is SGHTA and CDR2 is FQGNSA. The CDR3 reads CASSLVSGVAQYF. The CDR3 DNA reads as TGTGCCAGCAGCTTAGTTTCCGGAGTAGCGCAGTATTTT.